This record covers a single T cell receptor beta chain. The antigen is unknown. Germline values: CDR1 MRHNA, CDR2 SNTAGT. The J segment lost 7 bases and the V segment lost 4 bases, leaving 8 bases of the junction unmatched. The CDR3 is 15 residues long. The sample is drawn from a study of T cell responses to AZD1222 COVID-19 vaccine. General study points: Regions 160-218 and 743-854 held dominance among vaccine-associated CD4 TCRs, which spanned spike. Spike-specific TCR breadth and depth grew following two AZD1222 doses.

Assay: immunoSEQ multiplex PCR; the TCRdb copy retains only in-frame clones and omits some. This sample has approximately 100,000 clones, with approximately 90% found just once. The input for sequencing was peripheral blood, taken on day 0 of AZD1222 vaccination. V and J are TRBV6-4 and TRBJ2-1; 9 bases agree with TRBD2. The sequence came from an adult in good health. CDR3 sequence (DNA): TGTGCCAGCAGTGGCCTAGCGGGGACGGTAAATGAGCAGTTCTTC. It yields the protein CASSGLAGTVNEQFF.